These 25 T cell receptor beta chains originate from one sample sequenced in a study of cytomegalovirus exposure and HLA in healthy donors. The PCR ran on 60 Vbeta and 13 Jbeta primers. The method was immunoSEQ multiplex PCR; TCRdb's version includes in-frame clones alone and lacks a portion of them. The sample has about 84,000 clones; 78% are singletons. Sequences were obtained from PBMCs. The receptors originated from a male donor in good health and CMV-seropositive.

This clone was detected once. The chain links TRBV27 to TRBJ1-3; 9 nucleotides line up with TRBD1. The V segment lost 6 bases and the J segment 4 bases; nucleotides outside the gene matches: 10. This CDR3 has 16 residues. Germline V gene data show CDR1 as MNHEY and CDR2 as SMNVEV (reference sequence). The CDR3 DNA reads TGTGCCAGCAGGGCTCGAGGACAGGGGTACGGAAACACCATATATTTT. Its protein is CASRARGQGYGNTIYF.

The chain uses TRBV2 and TRBJ1-1; possibly TRBD1 for D (6 bases). The CDR3 runs 12 residues. With 7 bases removed from V and 3 bases from J, the gap between germline ends came to 9 bases. CDR1 is SNHLY, CDR2 FYNNEI, per germline. CDR3 sequence reads: CASKDRYTEAFF. The CDR3 DNA is TGTGCCAGCAAGGACAGATACACTGAAGCTTTCTTT.

The chain couples TRBV1 to TRBJ2-5; the DNA was not used to check the table's D call, TRBD2. TRBV1 is reported as a pseudogene. This CDR3 spans 18 amino acids. The CDR3 loop is CTSSQDGGEGPLGETQYF. The CDR3 DNA reads as TGCACCAGCAGCCAAGATGGGGGGGAGGGGCCCTTGGGAGAGACCCAGTACTTC.

This clone was observed a single time. This CDR3 is also generated by other DNA sequences in the sample. The genes are TRBV27 and TRBJ2-1, with 14 positions matching TRBD2. Germline V gene data show CDR1 as MNHEY and CDR2 as SMNVEV (reference sequence). V shed 5 bases, J shed 10 bases, and the junction held 4 bases outside the gene matches. This CDR3 is 14 amino acids long. The CDR3 reads CASSLGLAGDEQFF. As DNA, the CDR3 is TGTGCCAGCAGTCTGGGACTAGCGGGGGACGAGCAGTTCTTC.

V and J are TRBV4-1 and TRBJ2-7; 7 bases match TRBD1. V dropped 4 bases and J dropped 2; count of bases not matched to a gene: 5. Germline V gene sequence: CDR1 MGHRA, CDR2 YSYEKL. CDR3 length equals 14 residues. The CDR3 reads CASSRGGQTYEQYF. The CDR3 bases are TGCGCCAGCAGCCGAGGGGGCCAGACCTACGAGCAGTACTTC.

The gene calls are TRBV9 and TRBJ1-2; TRBD1 aligns across 11 bases. CDR3 size: 15 residues. Trimming took 4 bases from V and 7 from J; bases not matched to a gene: 9. Germline CDR1 and CDR2: SGDLS and YYNGEE. In nucleotides, the CDR3 is TGTGCCAGCAGCCCTACCGGACAGGGGGCTGGTGGCTACACCTTC. Protein: CASSPTGQGAGGYTF.

The chain carries TRBV6-1 and TRBJ1-1; D gene ambiguous. The V gene lost 2 bases and the J gene lost 8 bases, with 9 bases spanning the gap. Per germline, CDR1 MNHNS and CDR2 SASEGT. CDR3 length: 12 amino acids. Here the CDR3 DNA reads TGTGCCAGCAGTGAATGGAGGAGAGAAGCTTTCTTT. It yields the protein CASSEWRREAFF.

Only a few counts were recorded for this clone. This chain links TRBV4-1 with TRBJ2-3; 7 nucleotides match TRBD2. Germline V lookup: CDR1 MGHRA, CDR2 YSYEKL. The CDR3 runs 12 residues. V shed 8 bases and J 4 bases; nucleotides not matched to a gene: 3. The CDR3 DNA sequence: TGCGCCAGCGGACTAGTCGCAGATACGCAGTATTTT. Its protein product is CASGLVADTQYF.

The V gene is TRBV7-9, the J gene TRBJ2-2; 8 bases agree with TRBD2. The CDR3 spans 16 residues. J gave up 1 base and V 11 bases, and 12 bases lay outside the gene matches. From germline, CDR1 is SEHNR and CDR2 FQNEAQ (reference sequence). CDR3 nucleotide sequence: TGTGCCGGAAGGACAAGGCTAGCGGGGAACACCGGGGAGCTGTTTTTT. Protein sequence: CAGRTRLAGNTGELFF.

V and J are TRBV20-1 and TRBJ1-1, with D hard to call. The CDR3 runs 11 residues. V lost 6 bases and J 6 bases, leaving 11 bases between the germline ends. Germline CDR1 DFQATT, CDR2 SNEGSKA (reference sequence). The CDR3 is CSAYRGSEAFF. The CDR3 DNA follows: TGCAGTGCATACCGGGGTTCTGAAGCTTTCTTT.

The V and J genes are TRBV5-1 and TRBJ1-5; D is undetermined. Germline loops: CDR1 SGHRS, CDR2 YFSETQ. The CDR3 is 15 amino acids. V lost 0 bases to trimming and J lost 4 bases, with 11 bases between them. The CDR3 protein is CASSLVAGDNQPQHF. As DNA, the CDR3 is TGCGCCAGCAGCTTGGTCGCAGGCGATAATCAGCCCCAGCATTTT. Drawing the rest from reference TRBV5-1 and TRBJ1-5, the complete variable domain is KAGVTQTPRYLIKTRGQQVTLSCSPISGHRSVSWYQQTPGQGLQFLFEYFSETQRNKGNFPGRFSGRQFSNSRSEMNVSTLELGDSALYLCASSLVAGDNQPQHFGDGTRLSIL.

The chain has TRBV27 and TRBJ1-2, with no clear D. Germline lookup yields CDR1 MNHEY and CDR2 SMNVEV (reference sequence). V lost 1 base, J lost 7 bases, and 16 bases lay in between. The CDR3 runs to 15 residues. The CDR3 DNA is TGTGCCAGCAGTTTATACTGGGGAGCTCTGGGTGGCTACACCTTC. Protein: CASSLYWGALGGYTF.

This clone was seen once. The chain couples TRBV18 to TRBJ2-5; 8 nucleotides agree with TRBD2. The CDR3 is 13 amino acids. Germline V gives CDR1 KGHSH, CDR2 LQKENI. After removal of 6 bases from V and 4 bases from J, the junction contained 4 bases not matched to a gene. CDR3 nucleotide sequence: TGTGCCAGCTCTAGCGGGATGGGAGAGACCCAGTACTTC. It codes for CASSSGMGETQYF.

This CDR3 reads CAISLPGLDTQYF. In nucleotides, the CDR3 is TGTGCCATCAGCCTACCGGGACTAGATACGCAGTATTTT. V and J are TRBV10-3 and TRBJ2-3; TRBD2 is a possible D gene (6 bases). V was shortened by 6 bases and J by 5 bases, with 12 bases between the two germline ends. CDR3 size: 13 residues. Looked up from germline, CDR1 is ENHRY and CDR2 is SYGVKD.

The sample holds one count of this clone. The chain is built from TRBV7-3 and TRBJ2-7, with D maybe TRBD2 (6 bases). This CDR3 contains 15 residues. Trimming left V 5 bases short and J 1 base short, with 15 bases between. CDR1 and CDR2 (germline): SGHTA, FQGTGA. The CDR3 nucleotides read TGTGCCAGCAGCCAGCAGGGAGGATTATCCTACGAGCAGTACTTC. Translating gives CASSQQGGLSYEQYF.

This clone has just a few counts. The rearrangement joins TRBV5-4 to TRBJ2-7; 10 bases match TRBD2. After removal of 8 bases from V and 3 bases from J, the junction contained 11 bases not matched to a gene. The V gene's germline CDR1 is SGHNT and CDR2 YYREEE (reference sequence). The length of the CDR3 is 15 residues. The CDR3 here is CASYKRGGAGYEQYF. CDR3 sequence (DNA): TGTGCCAGTTATAAGCGGGGGGGGGCGGGCTACGAGCAGTACTTC.

This sequence joins TRBV9 and TRBJ1-3; D call uncertain. Germline V CDR1 and CDR2: SGDLS, YYNGEE. Trimming shortened V by 3 bases and J by 0 bases, and 10 bases separated the two germline ends. The CDR3 is 15 amino acids. The CDR3 is CASSALGSSGNTIYF. The DNA for the CDR3 is TGTGCCAGCAGCGCCCTAGGAAGCTCTGGAAACACCATATATTTT.

A few counts support this clone. The gene calls are TRBV6-1 and TRBJ1-1; D is perhaps TRBD1 (6 bases). Germline loops: CDR1 MNHNS, CDR2 SASEGT. CDR3 length equals 11 residues. V was cut by 6 bases and J by 6 bases, with 8 bases left in between. The CDR3 here is CASSRQAEAFF. The CDR3 nucleotides are TGTGCCAGCAGCCGACAGGCTGAAGCTTTCTTT.

This clone has a single count. The genes are TRBV2 and TRBJ1-5; tentative D call: TRBD1 (5 bases). The CDR3 is 14 amino acids. The V end lost 3 bases, the J end lost 6 bases, and 12 bases lay between the germline ends. Germline V gives CDR1 SNHLY, CDR2 FYNNEI. CDR3 protein: CASSDSQGGQPQHF. For the CDR3, the DNA is TGTGCCAGCAGTGATAGCCAGGGCGGTCAGCCCCAGCATTTT.

The chain's CDR3 is CASSIGLAIGELFF. The CDR3 DNA follows: TGTGCCAGTAGTATCGGACTAGCGATCGGGGAGCTGTTTTTT. The chain employs TRBV19 and TRBJ2-2; 9 bases align to TRBD2. The CDR3 consists of 14 residues. V lost 3 bases, J lost 7 bases, and 3 bases stayed unmatched. Germline V gene data show CDR1 as LNHDA and CDR2 as SQIVND (reference sequence).

This chain uses TRBV5-4 with TRBJ2-5, with D maybe TRBD2 (6 bases). The ends were cut back, 4 bases at V and 4 bases at J, with 20 bases in the middle. The CDR3 is made up of 16 amino acids. Germline V gives CDR1 SGHNT, CDR2 YYREEE (reference sequence). The CDR3, as DNA: TGTGCCAGCAGCGGAACCCCTAGCGAGAGGCTAGAGACCCAGTACTTC. Its protein is CASSGTPSERLETQYF.

V and J are TRBV7-8 and TRBJ2-3; 12 positions match TRBD2. The CDR3 sequence is 16 residues long. Germline values: CDR1 SGHVS, CDR2 FQNEAQ. V lost 1 base, J lost 4 bases, and 3 bases stayed unmatched. Written as DNA, the CDR3 is TGTGCCAGCAGCTTAGGTACTAGCGGGAGGCCAGATACGCAGTATTTT. This encodes CASSLGTSGRPDTQYF.

This chain connects TRBV25-1 to TRBJ2-2; no reliable D call. The CDR3 sequence is 14 residues long. Germline V gene sequence: CDR1 MGHDK, CDR2 SYGVNS. V lost 2 bases to trimming and J lost 3 bases, with 7 bases between them. CDR3 residues: CASSENGHTGELFF. CDR3 bases: TGTGCCAGCAGTGAAAATGGGCACACCGGGGAGCTGTTTTTT. Based on the CDR3 plus reference TRBV25-1 and TRBJ2-2, the full variable domain is EADIYQTPRYLVIGTGKKITLECSQTMGHDKMYWYQQDPGMELHLIHYSYGVNSTEKGDLSSESTVSRIRTEHFPLTLESARPSHTSQYLCASSENGHTGELFFGEGSRLTVL.

This clone was seen a few times. The chain combines TRBV28 with TRBJ1-4, with D possibly matching TRBD1 (5 bases). The V end was cut by 5 bases, the J end by 10 bases, with 23 bases between. Germline values: CDR1 MDHEN, CDR2 SYDVKM. The CDR3 is 16 residues long. In DNA, the CDR3 is TGTGCCAGCAGTGCCGCATCTGAAGGGGCGCATGGAAAACTGTTTTTT. This gives the protein CASSAASEGAHGKLFF. Full variable domain (missing parts from reference TRBV28 and TRBJ1-4): DVKVTQSSRYLVKRTGEKVFLECVQDMDHENMFWYRQDPGLGLRLIYFSYDVKMKEKGDIPEGYSVSREKKERFSLILESASTNQTSMYLCASSAASEGAHGKLFFGSGTQLSVL.

V and J are TRBV12-5 and TRBJ2-2; D may be TRBD2 (5 bases). Trimming shortened V by 2 bases and J by 2 bases, and 12 bases separated the two germline ends. There are 16 residues in the CDR3. Germline V gene lookup returns CDR1 LGHNT and CDR2 FRNRAP. As DNA, the CDR3 is TGTGCTAGTGGTTTGCTCCCTACGGGAAACACCGGGGAGCTGTTTTTT. The encoded protein is CASGLLPTGNTGELFF.